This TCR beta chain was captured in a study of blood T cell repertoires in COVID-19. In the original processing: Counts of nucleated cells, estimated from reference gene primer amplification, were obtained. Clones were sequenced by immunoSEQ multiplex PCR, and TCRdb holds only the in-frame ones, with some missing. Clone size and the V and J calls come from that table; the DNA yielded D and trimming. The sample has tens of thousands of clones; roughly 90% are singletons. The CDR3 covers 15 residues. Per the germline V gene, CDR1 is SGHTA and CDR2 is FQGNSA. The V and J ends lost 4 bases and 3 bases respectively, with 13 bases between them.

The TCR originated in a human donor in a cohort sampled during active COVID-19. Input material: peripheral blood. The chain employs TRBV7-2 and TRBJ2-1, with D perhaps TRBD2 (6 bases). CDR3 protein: CASSSVGGLYNEQFF. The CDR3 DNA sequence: TGTGCCAGCAGCTCTGTTGGGGGACTCTACAATGAGCAGTTCTTC.